This TCR beta chain emerged from a study of T-cell memory formation after mild COVID-19 (dated by TCRdb to 2020 to 2022). For the study in its entirety: TCR sequence clusters from the two donors were largely donor specific. Longitudinal TCRalpha and TCRbeta repertoire sequencing tracked T-cell clones expanding and contracting after mild COVID-19 in two donors. The cohort was made up of two young adult volunteers, one female and one male, who were previously healthy. Here is what the overall study found, with its caveats: SARS-CoV-2 specificity was not confirmed for the second-wave clones peaking on day 37. Contracting CD4+ clones turned up mainly in the CM and EM memory subsets, whereas EMRA was where CD8+ clones were enriched. Some responding clones were detected in pre-infection memory, suggesting pre-existing cross-reactive memory T cells joined the SARS-CoV-2 response. The study included only two mild cases, and larger cohorts that include severe cases with pre-infection samples were judged to be necessary. Clones that contracted from day 15 to 85 showed balanced CD4/CD8 phenotypes, whereas a second wave of clones that expanded from day 15 to 37 leaned towards CD4+.

The germline V gene specifies SGHTA as CDR1 and FQGNSA as CDR2. Compared with germline, V lacks 5 bases and J lacks 6 bases; bases without a gene match: 8. From its cysteine to its phenylalanine, the CDR3 spans 15 amino acids. Only the CDR3 region is kept as DNA, spanning 45 bases read in frame from base 1. For sequencing, an Illumina NovaSeq 6000 was employed. TCRalpha and TCRbeta cDNA libraries were built by 5'RACE with constant-segment primers, adding sample barcodes and unique molecular identifiers. Trizol reagent was used to extract RNA from every sample. The libraries were amplified in two PCR steps, and the second step added a second sample barcode and Illumina TruSeq adapters. Sequencing of libraries was performed on an Illumina NovaSeq with 2 x 150 bp paired-end reads. The paper's processing steps were these. With migec v1.2.7, reads were demultiplexed and then collapsed into UMI-guided consensus sequences. Using mixcr v2.1.11, UMI consensuses were aligned to TRA and TRB V and J templates and then assembled into clonotypes. Expanded or contracted clonotypes were those called significant by both edgeR and NoisET, with noise models trained on biological replicates. edgeR calls used a false discovery rate-adjusted p below 0.01 and a log2 fold-change threshold of 1. As an exploratory analysis of dynamics, PCA with hierarchical clustering was applied to max-normalized trajectories of the 1000 most abundant clonotypes. The CD4 or CD8 phenotype of responding clones was assigned using the separately sequenced CD4+ and CD8+ repertoires. TCRdb applied fastp at Q25 and MiXCR to the public reads, then kept only in-frame beta chains. CDR3 protein sequences are deduplicated, and each keeps its most common genes and DNA. For this entry, the V and J calls and clone size follow TCRdb and not the study's own pipeline. Here the sample has 150,000 to 200,000 distinct CDR3 sequences; 18% occur a single time. The ten largest account for roughly 3.9% of the sample.

This clonotype was counted only a few times. Which antigen it targets is not known. One base away there is no much larger clone; base qualities are not given. Ficoll-Paque density gradient centrifugation was the method used to isolate PBMCs. Material for sequencing was PBMCs or a T cell subset sorted from them (not recorded which). In this chain, TRBV7-2 is recombined with TRBJ2-3, with 10 bases in between that match TRBD2. The source of this sequence is a man aged 18-30 years who had mild COVID-19 (a few samples of this study predate the infection). The sample titles of this study are shuffled in the database, so cell type and time point are left out; the donor was told from shared clones. The CDR3 protein sequence reads: CASSKRGGFLDTQYF. The nucleotide sequence is given as TGTGCCAGCAGCAAGCGGGGGGGCTTTTTGGATACGCAGTATTTT. This CDR3, with the reference TRBV7-2 and TRBJ2-3 proteins standing in past its ends, gives the full variable domain GAGVSQSPSNKVTEKGKDVELRCDPISGHTALYWYRQSLGQGLEFLIYFQGNSAPDKSGLPSDRFSAERTGGSVSTLTIQRTQQEDSAVYLCASSKRGGFLDTQYFGPGTRLTVL.